This T cell receptor (beta chain) came from a study of blood T cell repertoires in COVID-19. The CDR3 is 17 residues long. Per the germline V gene, CDR1 is LNHDA and CDR2 is SQIVND (reference sequence). Trimming pared 3 bases from V and 2 bases from J, leaving 19 bases between. Clones were sequenced by immunoSEQ multiplex PCR, and TCRdb holds only the in-frame ones, with some missing. This table holds 350,000 to 450,000 clones, around nine tenths found once. This sequence originates from a woman aged 18-30 years who had been exposed to COVID-19. Sequenced material: PBMCs or T cells enriched from blood (not recorded which). The chain couples TRBV19 to TRBJ1-2; a weak D match, TRBD1 (6 bases). The DNA of the CDR3 is TGTGCCAGTAGTATTCGGGCAGGGGATGGGGCAAACTATGGCTACACCTTC. It encodes CASSIRAGDGANYGYTF.